This passage covers 17 T cell receptor beta chains from one sample sequenced in a study of T cells in Graves' hyperthyroidism and ophthalmopathy. From RNA transcripts, TCR beta CDR3 regions were amplified. The HTBI primer set drove a first-round RT-PCR of the TCR CDR3. TCRdb reprocessed the multiplex PCR reads via MiXCR and lists one record per CDR3 protein. The repertoire consists of roughly 500,000 distinct CDR3 sequences, with 40% to 55% occurring once and the leading ten covering about 45%. The sample was peripheral blood or thyroid tissue (not recorded which). Source of these receptors: an adult woman with Graves' disease, either hyperthyroidism or ophthalmopathy (not recorded which).

The gene calls are TRBV20-1 and TRBJ2-7, with a tentative D call TRBD1 (6 bases). The CDR3 length is 12 residues. V lost 5 bases and J lost 6, with 14 bases in between. Germline assignment: CDR1 DFQATT and CDR2 SNEGSKA (reference sequence). CDR3 nucleotide sequence: TGCAGTGCTGGAAAAACAGGGTTCGAGCAGTACTTC. It translates to CSAGKTGFEQYF.

This clonotype was picked up many times. This chain joins TRBV25-1 and TRBJ1-2; D remains ambiguous. V was cut by 0 bases and J by 8 bases, with 13 bases left in between. Germline V gene data show CDR1 as MGHDK and CDR2 as SYGVNS. This CDR3 has 14 residues. CDR3 DNA sequence: TGTGCCAGCAGTGAATACAGAGGAGATAGAGGCTACACCTTC. It specifies CASSEYRGDRGYTF.

In this sample, this clonotype turned up once. V gene TRBV2 combines with J gene TRBJ2-2; no clear D gene. The CDR3 is made up of 13 amino acids. CDR1 is SNHLY and CDR2 is FYNNEI in the germline V gene. Trimming removed 7 bases from V and 0 bases from J, with 6 bases in between. The DNA for the CDR3 is TGTGCCAGCACCATTCCGAACACCGGGGAGCTGTTTTTT. The encoded protein is CASTIPNTGELFF.

At least ten counts were recorded for this clonotype. This chain links TRBV12-3 or TRBV12-4 with TRBJ2-5; 7 bases match TRBD2. The CDR3 is 13 amino acids. Losses at the gene ends were 6 bases for V and 3 bases for J; bases not matched to a gene: 4. The CDR3 sequence: CASSLGTKETQYF. CDR3 coding DNA: TGTGCCAGCAGCCTAGGGACTAAAGAGACCCAGTACTTC.

This clonotype was counted many times. The CDR3 nucleotides read TGTGCCAGCAACAGCCGGACCGTTATACTCCGATATGGCTACACCTTC. It encodes CASNSRTVILRYGYTF. This chain links TRBV6-1 with TRBJ1-2, with unresolved D. Germline CDR1 MNHNS, CDR2 SASEGT. V was cut by 7 bases and J by 5 bases, with 23 bases left in between. This CDR3 is 16 amino acids long.

The chain is built from TRBV2 and TRBJ2-1; D may match TRBD1 or TRBD2 (5 bases each). Trimming stripped 5 bases from V and 6 bases from J, with 11 bases between. Germline lookup yields CDR1 SNHLY and CDR2 FYNNEI. The CDR3 sequence is 13 residues long. CDR3 sequence: CASSRGTLNEQFF. The CDR3 coding sequence is TGTGCCAGCAGTAGAGGGACGCTCAATGAGCAGTTCTTC.

Comments on this clonotype: This could be a read error, since a much larger clone is one nucleotide away. This sequence joins TRBV10-1 and TRBJ1-6; D may be TRBD1 (5 bases). In germline, CDR1 is WNHNN, CDR2 SYGVQD (reference sequence). Trimming cost V 3 bases and J 6 bases, with 9 bases left between them. The CDR3 is 14 amino acids. The CDR3 protein is CASSEKGLNSPLHF. CDR3 coding DNA: TGCGCCAGCAGTGAAAAGGGGCTTAATTCACCCCTCCACTTT.

The chain combines TRBV12-3 or TRBV12-4 with TRBJ2-6, with D possibly being TRBD1 (5 bases). The CDR3 totals 18 residues. Trimming stripped 4 bases from V and 0 bases from J, with 16 bases between. As DNA, the CDR3 is TGTGCCAGCAGTTCCAGGGCTCAACAAATCTCTGGGGCCAACGTCCTGACTTTC. Translation: CASSSRAQQISGANVLTF.

This clonotype was seen many times. The V call is TRBV10-3, the J call TRBJ1-5, with a weak D call TRBD1 (5 bases). The V and J ends lost 3 bases and 4 bases respectively, with 10 bases between them. From germline, CDR1 is ENHRY and CDR2 SYGVKD. The CDR3 totals 14 residues. The CDR3 nucleotides are TGTGCCATCAGTGAAGGCGGGGGAAATCAGCCCCAGCATTTT. This encodes CAISEGGGNQPQHF.

The chain combines TRBV10-3 with TRBJ1-5; no reliable D call. The CDR3 length is 11 residues. The V end was cut by 6 bases, the J end by 7 bases, with 7 bases between. Germline values: CDR1 ENHRY, CDR2 SYGVKD. The CDR3: CAISVGQPQHF. For the CDR3, the DNA is TGTGCCATCAGCGTGGGACAGCCCCAGCATTTT.

This clonotype was seen repeatedly, ten times or more. The gene calls are TRBV7-2 and TRBJ1-4, with D perhaps TRBD1 (5 bases). V gave up 5 bases and J gave up 10 bases, with 20 bases separating them. The germline gives CDR1 SGHTA, CDR2 FQGNSA. The CDR3 has 15 residues. The CDR3 DNA is TGTGCCAGCAGCCGTGAGGAGGGAAAAAGGGGAAAACTGTTTTTT. This codes for CASSREEGKRGKLFF.

The chain couples TRBV29-1 to TRBJ2-7, with a possible D match to TRBD1 (6 bases). Trimming took 1 base from V and 0 from J, leaving 7 bases between them. Germline values: CDR1 SQVTM, CDR2 ANQGSEA. The CDR3 totals 13 residues. CDR3 in amino acids: CSVEGDNSYEQYF. The CDR3 coding sequence is TGCAGCGTTGAAGGGGACAACTCCTACGAGCAGTACTTC.

The rearrangement links TRBV5-1 to TRBJ2-7, with D possibly TRBD2 on 5 matching bases. Germline V lookup: CDR1 SGHRS, CDR2 YFSETQ. The CDR3 covers 12 residues. Deletions cut 8 bases from V and 3 bases from J, with 12 bases between. For the CDR3, the DNA is TGCGCCAGGCATAACGGGATCTACGAGCAGTACTTC. Encoded protein: CARHNGIYEQYF.

The chain links TRBV7-2 to TRBJ1-6, with D perhaps matching TRBD1 (5 bases). The germline V gene has CDR1 SGHTA and CDR2 FQGNSA. This CDR3 is 15 amino acids long. Trimming took 6 bases from V and 7 from J, leaving 16 bases between them. The CDR3 is CASSRYRDRNSPLHF. CDR3 nucleotide sequence: TGTGCCAGCAGTCGGTACCGGGACCGGAATTCACCCCTCCACTTT.

This clonotype was observed at least ten times. V and J are TRBV7-6 and TRBJ2-3, with TRBD1 matching over 10 bases. Germline assignment: CDR1 SGHVS and CDR2 FNYEAQ. Trimming cost V 3 bases and J 6 bases; bases outside gene matches: 3. This CDR3 spans 14 amino acids. Here the CDR3 reads CASSLGQGTDTQYF. As DNA, the CDR3 is TGTGCCAGCAGCTTGGGACAGGGGACGGATACGCAGTATTTT.

This clonotype was recorded a few times. The chain links TRBV10-3 to TRBJ2-7; 7 positions agree with TRBD1. The CDR3 is made up of 17 amino acids. Germline trimming cut 5 bases from V and 3 bases from J; bases unmatched to any gene: 16. The germline V gene encodes CDR1 ENHRY and CDR2 SYGVKD. The CDR3 DNA reads TGTGCCATCAGTAGGAGACAGGGATTCAGCCCAGTCTACGAGCAGTACTTC. Translated: CAISRRQGFSPVYEQYF.

This clonotype has ten or more counts. V and J are TRBV4-1 and TRBJ1-1, with D possibly matching TRBD1 (5 bases). V was pared by 0 bases and J by 7 bases, with 15 bases between. Germline values: CDR1 MGHRA, CDR2 YSYEKL. The CDR3 spans 15 residues. The CDR3 region is CASSQESRGRSEAFF. In nucleotides, the CDR3 is TGCGCCAGCAGCCAAGAATCGAGGGGCAGGAGTGAAGCTTTCTTT.